Listed below are T cell receptor beta chains from one sample, sequenced in a study of neoadjuvant anti-PD-1 for oral cavity cancer. The repertoire was sequenced with immunoSEQ multiplex PCR; TCRdb's copy has only in-frame clones and lacks some. The sample lists several thousand clones, over 35% occurring once. Specimen: tumor tissue, collected before nivolumab (anti-PD-1) treatment. All receptors derive from a person between 35 and 79 years old with oral cavity squamous cell carcinoma. The CDR3 runs from the conserved cysteine through the conserved F or W. Each record gives: J gene, D gene, V gene, clone size, CDR3 DNA, CDR3 protein. D genes are given only for firm matches. Size values are once, few and many counts, or a class for expanded clones, and some rows have none.

TRBJ2-7 NA TRBV4-1 few TGCGCCAGCAGCCAGTGGGGGGAGGCCTACGAGCAGTACTTC CASSQWGEAYEQYF
TRBJ1-2 NA TRBV19 NA TGTGCCAGTAGTAAGGCTGGCTATGGCTACACCTTC CASSKAGYGYTF
TRBJ2-7 NA TRBV7-9 medium-sized TGTGCCAGCAGCTACTCCGGGACAGGACTAGGCGAGCAGTACTTC CASSYSGTGLGEQYF
TRBJ2-3 TRBD2 TRBV28 NA TGTGCCAGCAGGCCGGGACTAGCGGGTGATACGCAGTATTTT CASRPGLAGDTQYF
TRBJ2-2 NA TRBV7-9 few TGTGCCAGCAGCTTAGATATCGGGATCGGGGAGCTGTTTTTT CASSLDIGIGELFF
TRBJ1-3 TRBD1 TRBV18 NA TGTGCCAGCTCATTTCGGGACAGCGCGGGGGACTCTGGAAACACCATATATTTT CASSFRDSAGDSGNTIYF
TRBJ2-1 NA TRBV4-3 NA TGCGCCAGCAGCCAAGATCTCTCAAATCACAATGAGCAGTTCTTC CASSQDLSNHNEQFF
TRBJ2-1 NA TRBV6-1 few TGTGCCAGCAGTTATAGCTCCTACAATGAGCAGTTCTTC CASSYSSYNEQFF
TRBJ2-2 TRBD1 TRBV11-3 few TGTGCCAGCAGCTTACGACAGGGGGCAAGCGGGGAGCTGTTTTTT CASSLRQGASGELFF
TRBJ1-4 NA TRBV7-9 few TGTGCCAGCACCAGAGGGGGACAAGAAAATGAAAAACTGTTTTTT CASTRGGQENEKLFF
TRBJ1-2 NA TRBV11-2 few TGTGCCAGCAGCTTAGAACAGGGTTATGGCTACACCTTC CASSLEQGYGYTF
TRBJ1-6 NA TRBV7-2 NA TGTGCCAGCAGCCCGAGCCCCCAAAGACTCCCGGGAAATTCACCCCTCCACTTT CASSPSPQRLPGNSPLHF
TRBJ1-1 NA TRBV19 few TGTGCCAGTAGTATAGCCCACCCCAGTGAAGCTTTCTTT CASSIAHPSEAFF
TRBJ2-1 NA TRBV10-1 few TGCGCCAGGGCGAAAGACAATGAGCAGTTCTTC CARAKDNEQFF
TRBJ2-7 TRBD1 TRBV5-1 NA TGCGCCAGCAGCTCGATTGGACAGGGGGCCTTAAGCGAGCAGTACTTC CASSSIGQGALSEQYF
TRBJ1-5 NA TRBV11-2 NA TGTGCCAGCAGCTTATCGGGAGGCAATCAGCCCCAGCATTTT CASSLSGGNQPQHF
TRBJ2-1 NA TRBV18 NA TGTGCCAGCTCATCCTATCCATCGGGAGTCTACAATGAGCAGTTCTTC CASSSYPSGVYNEQFF
TRBJ1-2 NA TRBV28 NA TGTGCCAGCTTTGCGGGAAACCCTATTCTCTATGGCTACACCTTC CASFAGNPILYGYTF
TRBJ2-7 TRBD2 TRBV6-1 NA TGTGCCAGCAGGACGACAGCGGGGCCTACGAGCGGGCAGTACTTC CASRTTAGPTSGQYF
TRBJ2-1 NA TRBV6-4 medium-sized TGTGCCAGCAGTGACTCGGACAACAATGAGCAGTTCTTC CASSDSDNNEQFF
TRBJ2-3 NA TRBV29-1 NA TGCAGCGGGGTCCCCCTGGGGACAGATACGCAGTATTTT CSGVPLGTDTQYF
TRBJ2-3 TRBD2 TRBV5-8 NA TGTGCCAGCAGCTCTCTAGCGGGGGGGATTACGCAGTATTTT CASSSLAGGITQYF
TRBJ2-1 TRBD2 TRBV5-1 NA TGCCCCACAAACGACGGCGGGGGGCTTTACAATGAGCAGTTCTTC CPTNDGGGLYNEQFF
TRBJ2-4 NA TRBV6-5 NA TGTGCCAGCAGTAACAAAAACATTCAGTACTTC CASSNKNIQYF
TRBJ1-3 NA TRBV19 few TGTGCCAGTGGAACAGGGATATCTGGAAACACCATATATTTT CASGTGISGNTIYF
TRBJ2-1 TRBD1 TRBV19 once TGTGCCAGTAGTATGGAAGGGGGCGCCTACAATGAGCAGTTCTTC CASSMEGGAYNEQFF
TRBJ2-2 TRBD1 TRBV7-9 once TGTGCCAGCAGCCGAGGGACAGTCGTCACCGGGGAGCTGTTTTTT CASSRGTVVTGELFF
TRBJ1-2 NA TRBV11-2 few TGTGCCAGCAGCTTAGAATTCCTTGGGGCAAATGATGGCTACACCTTC CASSLEFLGANDGYTF
TRBJ2-3 TRBD2 TRBV29-1 NA TGCAGCGCCCAGACTAGCGGGAGCACAGATACGCAGTATTTT CSAQTSGSTDTQYF
TRBJ1-1 NA TRBV5-1 NA TGCGCCAGCAGCTCCGACCGGTGGGGAGAAGCTTTCTTT CASSSDRWGEAFF
TRBJ2-1 TRBD1 TRBV4-3 NA TGCGCCAGCAGCCAGTTAGCCGGGACAGGGGGCAATGAGCAGTTCTTC CASSQLAGTGGNEQFF
TRBJ2-2 TRBD2 TRBV6-1 few TGTGCCAGCAGTGAAGCGGCGGGGGGGCCCGGGGAGCTGTTTTTT CASSEAAGGPGELFF
TRBJ2-7 TRBD1 TRBV27 few TGTGCCAGCAGTTTAGTAGGTGCAGGGGGCGAGCAGTACTTC CASSLVGAGGEQYF
TRBJ1-5 NA TRBV19 few TGTGCCAGTAGTATTACGGGGGCCATAGGATCGTATCAGCCCCAGCATTTT CASSITGAIGSYQPQHF
TRBJ2-5 TRBD1 TRBV19 NA TGTGCCAGTAGTAGGGACAGGGGACCTCAAGAGACCCAGTACTTC CASSRDRGPQETQYF
TRBJ1-5 NA TRBV6-5 few TGTGCCAGCAGGCCGAACAGGGATCAGCCCCAGCATTTT CASRPNRDQPQHF
TRBJ1-1 NA TRBV2 few TGTGCCAGCAGTGGGTCCGACAAAGCTTTCTTT CASSGSDKAFF
TRBJ2-1 NA TRBV5-1 NA TGCGCCAGCAGCTTGGCGGGGAGCGGCCGTGAGCAGTTCTTC CASSLAGSGREQFF
TRBJ2-5 NA TRBV5-4 NA TGTGCCAGCAGCTTGGATCCGAGGCCTTCCCAAGAGACCCAGTACTTC CASSLDPRPSQETQYF
TRBJ2-7 NA TRBV7-7 NA TGTGCCAGCAGCCCGGGCCTGACCTACGAGCAGTACTTC CASSPGLTYEQYF
TRBJ2-1 NA TRBV7-9 NA TGTGCCAGCAGCTCTAGCCTCGGACAGATCAATGAGCAGTTCTTC CASSSSLGQINEQFF
TRBJ1-5 TRBD1 TRBV2 NA TGTGCCAGCAGTCCGACAGGGGGCGGAGGACAGCCCCAGCATTTT CASSPTGGGGQPQHF
TRBJ2-5 NA TRBV7-9 medium-sized TGTGCCAGCAAGAGGGAAGAGACCCAGTACTTC CASKREETQYF
TRBJ1-1 NA TRBV10-1 NA TGCGCCAGCAGTGAGAACCCGTACACTGAAGCTTTCTTT CASSENPYTEAFF